This entry describes one TCR beta chain. What it binds is unknown. Only CD45RO-negative cells positively selected for CCR7 counted as naive CD8 cells, so terminally differentiated effector memory CD45RA+ cells were excluded. For every subset, genomic DNA was evenly distributed across several immunoSEQ plates. Sequenced by immunoSEQ multiplex PCR; TCRdb stores in-frame clones only, minus some. The repertoire holds roughly 2 million clones, with roughly 94% as singletons. This sample was included in a study of shared clonotypes between healthy human individuals. There are 13 residues in the CDR3. Looked up from germline, CDR1 is LGHNA and CDR2 is YSLEER. V was trimmed by 0 bases and J by 7 bases, leaving 7 bases between them. Study-wide results and limits: A handful of donors showed sharing of approximately 4.7% of naive CD4 clonotypes.

The genes are TRBV4-3 and TRBJ1-5; no clear D. The sequence derives from a man aged 18 to 30 in good health. The specimen sequenced was naive CD8+ T cells sorted from blood. The DNA for the CDR3 is TGCGCCAGCAGCCAAGATCTTCGGCAGCCCCAGCATTTT. Translation gives CASSQDLRQPQHF.